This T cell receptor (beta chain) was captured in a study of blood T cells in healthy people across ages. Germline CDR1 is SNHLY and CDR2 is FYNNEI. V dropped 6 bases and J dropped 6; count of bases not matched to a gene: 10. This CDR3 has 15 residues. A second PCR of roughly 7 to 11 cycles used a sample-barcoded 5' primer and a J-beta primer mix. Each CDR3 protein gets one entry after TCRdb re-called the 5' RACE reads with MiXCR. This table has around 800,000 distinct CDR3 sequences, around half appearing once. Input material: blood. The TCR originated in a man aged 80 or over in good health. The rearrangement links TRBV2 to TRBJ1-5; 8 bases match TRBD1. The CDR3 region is CASRLIGQGLQPQHF. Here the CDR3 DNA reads TGTGCCAGCAGACTGATTGGACAGGGTCTTCAGCCCCAGCATTTT.